The clone carrying this T cell receptor (beta chain) has more than one count but fewer than ten. This entry comes from a study of blood T cell repertoires in COVID-19. Across the study: Material from acute and convalescent COVID-19 was sourced from the United States, Italy and Spain.

Generated by immunoSEQ multiplex PCR, the TCRdb table keeps only in-frame clones and is missing some. The sample carries 20,000 to 30,000 clones, around 90% recorded once. Sequencing was done on a sample of peripheral blood. The receptor's source is a human donor in a cohort sampled during active COVID-19.

CDR3 in DNA: TGTGCCAGCTCACCGAGGACAGCGAGGGCGAATGAGCAGTTCTTC. Translating gives CASSPRTARANEQFF. The chain carries TRBV18 and TRBJ2-1, with D possibly TRBD1 on 6 matching bases. Trimming removed 3 bases at V and 7 bases at J, with 16 bases between. Looked up from germline, CDR1 is KGHSH and CDR2 is LQKENI. This CDR3 comprises 15 residues.